The 13 T cell receptor beta chains presented below share a single source sample, sequenced in a study of shared T cell receptors in the human thymus. Produced via immunoSEQ multiplex PCR; TCRdb's table is partial and in-frame only. The sample lists over 650,000 clones, about 90% occurring once. The same sample was also studied in work on human thymus T cells.

The specimen was thymocytes. Receptors originate from a boy in the first two years of life with a congenital heart defect.

V and J are TRBV19 and TRBJ2-1; the match to TRBD1 covers 7 bases. Trimming removed 10 bases from V and 6 bases from J; junction bases left unmatched: 12. This CDR3 is built from 14 residues. CDR1 is LNHDA, CDR2 SQIVND, per germline (reference sequence). CDR3 loop: CATARDSGANEQFF. CDR3 DNA sequence: TGTGCCACTGCGAGGGACAGCGGTGCCAATGAGCAGTTCTTC. The full variable domain, rest sourced from reference TRBV19 and TRBJ2-1, is DGGITQSPKYLFRKEGQNVTLSCEQNLNHDAMYWYRQDPGQGLRLIYYSQIVNDFQKGDIAEGYSVSREKKESFPLTVTSAQKNPTAFYLCATARDSGANEQFFGPGTRLTVL.

This rearrangement joins TRBV27 to TRBJ2-7, with 9 bases lining up with TRBD2. Germline V gene lookup returns CDR1 MNHEY and CDR2 SMNVEV (reference sequence). Trimming cost V 1 base and J 5 bases; bases outside gene matches: 9. CDR3 length equals 16 residues. The DNA of the CDR3 is TGTGCCAGCAGTTTATACGGAGGCGGGAGGGTGAACGAGCAGTACTTC. This gives the protein CASSLYGGGRVNEQYF.

The gene calls are TRBV5-6 and TRBJ1-1, with TRBD1 identical over 11 bases. After removal of 3 bases from V and 4 bases from J, the junction contained 14 bases not matched to a gene. The CDR3 spans 18 residues. Per germline, CDR1 SGHDT and CDR2 YYEEEE. The DNA for the CDR3 is TGTGCCAGCAGCTGGACAGGGGGCGGCCGTCGTTCGGTCACTGAAGCTTTCTTT. Its translation is CASSWTGGGRRSVTEAFF.

V is TRBV14 and J is TRBJ1-6, with 7 bases aligning to TRBD1. Germline CDR1 and CDR2: SGHDN and FVKESK. Germline trimming cut 3 bases from V and 5 bases from J; bases unmatched to any gene: 7. The CDR3 length is 16 residues. The CDR3 DNA sequence: TGTGCCAGCAGCCATAACAGGGGCACCCATAATTCACCCCTCCACTTT. This codes for CASSHNRGTHNSPLHF.

The V call is TRBV28, the J call TRBJ1-5, with D possibly TRBD1 on 5 matching bases. The CDR3 is 18 amino acids. Trimming took 4 bases from V and 2 from J, leaving 21 bases between them. In germline, CDR1 is MDHEN, CDR2 SYDVKM. The CDR3 nucleotides read TGTGCCAGCAGTTCCCGCCTGCGGGGGGATATGCGCAATCAGCCCCAGCATTTT. Protein product: CASSSRLRGDMRNQPQHF.

CDR3 amino acids: CASSPTSGLWESYNEQFF. The CDR3 DNA reads TGCGCCAGCAGCCCGACTAGCGGGTTATGGGAGTCCTACAATGAGCAGTTCTTC. V gene TRBV5-1 combines with J gene TRBJ2-1, with TRBD2 matching over 10 bases. The CDR3 totals 18 residues. Unmatched junction bases numbered 11, after V lost 4 bases and J lost 1 base. Germline CDR1 is SGHRS and CDR2 is YFSETQ.

The chain combines TRBV4-1 with TRBJ2-1; TRBD2 agrees at 8 bases. This CDR3 is 16 amino acids long. J was trimmed by 8 bases and V by 4 bases; bases with no gene match: 13. The germline V gene has CDR1 MGHRA and CDR2 YSYEKL. In DNA form, the CDR3 reads TGCGCCAGCAGCCCTCTAGAGGGGGGGACTAGGCATGAGCAGTTCTTC. Its protein is CASSPLEGGTRHEQFF.

This CDR3 reads CASSFKGTGAKAFF. The CDR3 nucleotides are TGTGCCAGCAGTTTTAAGGGGACAGGGGCAAAAGCTTTCTTT. The rearrangement links TRBV27 to TRBJ1-1; TRBD1 agrees at 10 bases. The V and J ends lost 3 bases and 9 bases, in that order; junction bases with no gene match: 7. This CDR3 spans 14 amino acids. Germline CDR1 and CDR2: MNHEY and SMNVEV (reference sequence).

This rearrangement joins TRBV4-2 to TRBJ2-1; 11 bases map to TRBD2. With V trimmed by 4 bases and J by 2 bases, 7 bases remained unmatched. CDR1 and CDR2 (germline): LGHNA, YNFKEQ. CDR3 length: 17 residues. The CDR3 DNA is TGTGCCAGCAGCCGAAAGACTAGCGGGGCTCCCTACAATGAGCAGTTCTTC. The encoded protein is CASSRKTSGAPYNEQFF.

This clone was picked up a small number of times. This chain's CDR3 is CASSLVDTSGNTIYF. In DNA, the CDR3 is TGTGCCAGCAGCTTAGTAGACACCTCTGGAAACACCATATATTTT. V and J are TRBV7-2 and TRBJ1-3; unclear D gene. The CDR3 spans 15 residues. CDR1 is SGHTA, CDR2 FQGNSA, per germline. Trimming shortened V by 1 base and J by 0 bases, and 7 bases separated the two germline ends.

A single count supports this clone. The chain has TRBV28 and TRBJ2-5; TRBD1 is a possible D gene (6 bases). Germline V gene lookup returns CDR1 MDHEN and CDR2 SYDVKM. The V and J ends lost 5 bases and 1 base respectively, with 14 bases between them. The CDR3 has 15 residues. CDR3 protein: CASSTQQGPQETQYF. The CDR3 DNA follows: TGTGCCAGCAGTACCCAACAGGGTCCCCAAGAGACCCAGTACTTC. Together with reference TRBV28 and TRBJ2-5, the CDR3 gives the full variable domain: DVKVTQSSRYLVKRTGEKVFLECVQDMDHENMFWYRQDPGLGLRLIYFSYDVKMKEKGDIPEGYSVSREKKERFSLILESASTNQTSMYLCASSTQQGPQETQYFGPGTRLLVL.

CDR3 amino acids: CASSVGRVGTDTQYF. In DNA form, the CDR3 reads TGTGCCAGCAGCGTTGGGAGGGTTGGCACAGATACGCAGTATTTT. J is TRBJ2-3 and V is TRBV9; TRBD2 agrees at 7 bases. After removal of 2 bases from V and 1 base from J, the junction contained 4 bases not matched to a gene. Per germline, CDR1 SGDLS and CDR2 YYNGEE. This CDR3 comprises 15 residues.

The gene calls are TRBV6-6 and TRBJ2-2, with 7 bases matching TRBD1. With V trimmed by 6 bases and J by 1 base, 5 bases remained unmatched. The CDR3 spans 15 residues. Germline loops: CDR1 MNHNY, CDR2 SVGAGI (reference sequence). In DNA form, the CDR3 reads TGTGCCAGCAGCCCGGGACAGTGGAACACCGGGGAGCTGTTTTTT. The encoded protein is CASSPGQWNTGELFF.